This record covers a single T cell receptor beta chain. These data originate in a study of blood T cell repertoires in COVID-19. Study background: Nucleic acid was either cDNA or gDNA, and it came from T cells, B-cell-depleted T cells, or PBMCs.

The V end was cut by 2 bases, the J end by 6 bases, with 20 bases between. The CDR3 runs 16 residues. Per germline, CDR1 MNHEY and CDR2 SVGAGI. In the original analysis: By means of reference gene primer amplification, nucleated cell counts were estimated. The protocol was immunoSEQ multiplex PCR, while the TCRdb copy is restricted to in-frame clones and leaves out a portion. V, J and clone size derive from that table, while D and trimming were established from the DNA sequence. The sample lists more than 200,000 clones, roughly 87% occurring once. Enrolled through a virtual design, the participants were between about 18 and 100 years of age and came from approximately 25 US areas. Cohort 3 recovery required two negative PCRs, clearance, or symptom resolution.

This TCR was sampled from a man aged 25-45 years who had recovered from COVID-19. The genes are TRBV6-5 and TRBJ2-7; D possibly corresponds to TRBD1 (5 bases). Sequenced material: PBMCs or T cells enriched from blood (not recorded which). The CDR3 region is CASSYTWAGSSGEQYF. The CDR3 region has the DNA TGTGCCAGCAGTTACACGTGGGCAGGGTCCTCAGGCGAGCAGTACTTC.